These 23 T cell receptor beta chains were sequenced from one sample in a study of T cells after yellow fever vaccination. One entry per CDR3 protein results from TCRdb running MiXCR on the 5' RACE reads. The sample shows about 320,000 distinct CDR3 sequences, 3.5% to 4.5% of them seen only once. Material: PBMCs, obtained 15 days after the yellow fever booster vaccination. These receptors all stem from a man younger than 35 who received the YFV17D yellow fever vaccine.

This clonotype came up many times. This chain links TRBV7-9 with TRBJ2-5; the match to TRBD2 covers 7 bases. With 5 bases clipped from V and 3 bases from J, the junction kept 6 bases outside the gene matches. The CDR3 spans 14 residues. CDR1 SEHNR and CDR2 FQNEAQ come from the germline V gene (reference sequence). The CDR3 loop is CASSPTGGEETQYF. The CDR3, as DNA: TGTGCCAGCAGCCCCACGGGAGGCGAAGAGACCCAGTACTTC.

V usage is TRBV4-2 and J usage is TRBJ2-5, with 8 bases lining up with TRBD1. Germline CDR1 is LGHNA and CDR2 is YNFKEQ. This CDR3 spans 14 amino acids. The V and J ends lost 5 bases and 4 bases, in that order; junction bases with no gene match: 6. This CDR3 is CASSAGQGTETQYF. In nucleotides, the CDR3 is TGTGCCAGCAGCGCAGGACAGGGTACAGAGACCCAGTACTTC.

In its sample, this clonotype was seen a few times. This chain joins TRBV7-8 and TRBJ1-2, with D possibly being TRBD1 (5 bases). This CDR3 comprises 14 residues. Germline CDR1 and CDR2: SGHVS and FQNEAQ. V was cut by 2 bases and J by 4 bases, with 11 bases left in between. CDR3 protein: CASSLMQGTYGYTF. The CDR3, as DNA: TGTGCCAGCAGCTTAATGCAGGGCACCTATGGCTACACCTTC.

A few counts support this clonotype. The V and J genes are TRBV7-7 and TRBJ2-1; D is perhaps TRBD2 (6 bases). The CDR3 runs to 18 residues. With 5 bases removed from V and 0 bases from J, the gap between germline ends came to 20 bases. Germline V gene sequence: CDR1 SSHAT, CDR2 FNYEAQ (reference sequence). Here the CDR3 DNA reads TGTGCCAGCAGCGGGACTCAGCCCTCCGAGAGCTCCTACAATGAGCAGTTCTTC. Residues: CASSGTQPSESSYNEQFF.

The V and J genes are TRBV5-1 and TRBJ2-2; D is tentatively TRBD1 or TRBD2 (6 bases each). Trimming removed 7 bases from V and 0 bases from J, with 10 bases in between. The CDR3 contains 14 residues. Germline V gene data show CDR1 as SGHRS and CDR2 as YFSETQ. In nucleotides, the CDR3 is TGCGCCAGCGGGGGGACAACGAACACCGGGGAGCTGTTTTTT. It encodes CASGGTTNTGELFF.

This clonotype was counted only a few times. The chain couples TRBV5-1 to TRBJ1-2, with a weak D call TRBD1 (5 bases). The germline V gene has CDR1 SGHRS and CDR2 YFSETQ. This CDR3 is 14 amino acids long. Trimming pared 4 bases from V and 3 bases from J, leaving 13 bases between. The CDR3 DNA reads as TGCGCCAGCAGCCCGGCCGGGGCGTACTATGGCTACACCTTC. Protein: CASSPAGAYYGYTF.

This clonotype has ten or more counts. The V call is TRBV12-3 or TRBV12-4, the J call TRBJ2-5; TRBD2 aligns across 15 bases. The CDR3 consists of 18 residues. The V gene end was trimmed by 6 bases and the J gene end by 5 bases; junction bases not matched to a gene: 13. This CDR3 reads CASSYAGLAGGPGETQYF. The DNA of the CDR3 is TGTGCCAGCAGCTACGCCGGACTAGCGGGGGGGCCCGGGGAGACCCAGTACTTC.

V usage is TRBV19 and J usage is TRBJ2-3; the D is unclear. The CDR3 is 16 residues long. V lost 3 bases and J lost 0, with 13 bases in between. CDR1 and CDR2 (germline): LNHDA, SQIVND (reference sequence). CDR3 sequence (DNA): TGTGCCAGTAGTATGGTCCCTACCTTCAGCACAGATACGCAGTATTTT. Amino acids: CASSMVPTFSTDTQYF. Full variable domain (remainder filled in from reference TRBV19 and TRBJ2-3): DGGITQSPKYLFRKEGQNVTLSCEQNLNHDAMYWYRQDPGQGLRLIYYSQIVNDFQKGDIAEGYSVSREKKESFPLTVTSAQKNPTAFYLCASSMVPTFSTDTQYFGPGTRLTVL.

In its sample, this clonotype was seen once. The chain is built from TRBV18 and TRBJ2-3, with D uncertain. CDR3 length: 16 residues. The V gene's germline CDR1 is KGHSH and CDR2 LQKENI. The V and J ends lost 1 base and 2 bases respectively, with 13 bases between them. CDR3: CASSPRAGRNTDTQYF. Written as DNA, the CDR3 is TGTGCCAGCTCACCACGGGCAGGACGCAACACAGATACGCAGTATTTT.

This clonotype appeared many times. This chain links TRBV27 with TRBJ1-4, with D maybe TRBD1 (5 bases). The CDR3 covers 15 residues. From germline, CDR1 is MNHEY and CDR2 SMNVEV (reference sequence). Deletions cut 5 bases from V and 0 bases from J, with 10 bases between. CDR3 sequence reads: CASSPRGSTNEKLFF. CDR3 sequence (DNA): TGTGCCAGCAGTCCCCGGGGGTCAACTAATGAAAAACTGTTTTTT.

This chain links TRBV28 with TRBJ2-5; D remains ambiguous. V was clipped by 3 bases and J by 5 bases, with 10 bases between them. Germline V gives CDR1 MDHEN, CDR2 SYDVKM. There are 13 residues in the CDR3. In DNA form, the CDR3 reads TGTGCCAGCAGTTTTAATATCGGGGAGACCCAGTACTTC. Protein sequence: CASSFNIGETQYF. Together with reference TRBV28 and TRBJ2-5, the CDR3 gives the full variable domain: DVKVTQSSRYLVKRTGEKVFLECVQDMDHENMFWYRQDPGLGLRLIYFSYDVKMKEKGDIPEGYSVSREKKERFSLILESASTNQTSMYLCASSFNIGETQYFGPGTRLLVL.

V is TRBV20-1 and J is TRBJ1-2; no firm D call. CDR3 size: 14 residues. Germline lookup yields CDR1 DFQATT and CDR2 SNEGSKA (reference sequence). Trimming shortened V by 3 bases and J by 0 bases, and 11 bases separated the two germline ends. The CDR3 nucleotides read TGCAGTGCTAGGTTAGGGAGTGCTAACTATGGCTACACCTTC. Residues: CSARLGSANYGYTF.

This clonotype occurred a few times. The chain recombines TRBV20-1 with TRBJ2-7; no clear D gene. The CDR3 spans 14 residues. CDR1 and CDR2 from the germline V gene are DFQATT and SNEGSKA (reference sequence). Trimming shortened V by 2 bases and J by 2 bases, and 13 bases separated the two germline ends. The CDR3 nucleotides are TGCAGTGCTAGAAAACCCAGATCCACCTACGAGCAGTACTTC. It yields the protein CSARKPRSTYEQYF.

The sample holds a few counts of this clonotype. The V call is TRBV6-5, the J call TRBJ2-4; possible D gene TRBD1, 5 bases. The V and J ends lost 5 bases and 1 base respectively, with 15 bases between them. The CDR3 extends over 16 amino acids. The germline V gene encodes CDR1 MNHEY and CDR2 SVGAGI. The CDR3 protein is CASSPRVYGAKNIQYF. The CDR3 coding sequence is TGTGCCAGCAGTCCCAGGGTTTATGGCGCCAAAAACATTCAGTACTTC.

There are a few counts of this clonotype. This chain uses TRBV12-3 or TRBV12-4 with TRBJ2-3; no definite D call. V lost 7 bases to trimming and J lost 5 bases, with 10 bases between them. This CDR3 has 12 amino acids. In nucleotides, the CDR3 is TGTGCCAGCACCAGTAGCCAAGATACGCAGTATTTT. Translated, it gives CASTSSQDTQYF.

The sample holds many counts of this clonotype. The rearrangement links TRBV4-1 to TRBJ2-2; tentative D call: TRBD1 (6 bases). In germline, CDR1 is MGHRA, CDR2 YSYEKL. Trimming left V 8 bases short and J 2 bases short, with 15 bases between. The CDR3 has 15 amino acids. The DNA of the CDR3 is TGCGCCAGCGAGAACCGGGACATTAACACCGGGGAGCTGTTTTTT. This codes for CASENRDINTGELFF.

This clonotype was counted ten times or more. This rearrangement joins TRBV10-3 to TRBJ1-2, with D possibly matching TRBD1 (5 bases). CDR1 is ENHRY and CDR2 is SYGVKD in the germline V gene. V gave up 2 bases and J gave up 5 bases, with 6 bases separating them. CDR3 length equals 12 residues. In nucleotides, the CDR3 is TGTGCCATCAGTGAGGACAGTTATGGCTACACCTTC. As protein: CAISEDSYGYTF.

The chain joins TRBV2 to TRBJ2-6, with no clear D. Germline CDR1 and CDR2: SNHLY and FYNNEI. Deletions cut 7 bases from V and 0 bases from J, with 10 bases between. The CDR3 consists of 15 residues. The CDR3, as DNA: TGTGCCAGCATTTTAGGCACCTCTGGGGCCAACGTCCTGACTTTC. It codes for CASILGTSGANVLTF.

The table lists this clonotype with a few counts. The CDR3 sequence is CAITATDRETQYF. The CDR3 bases are TGTGCCATCACCGCGACAGACAGGGAGACCCAGTACTTC. The chain couples TRBV10-3 to TRBJ2-5; D might be TRBD1 (6 bases). Looked up from germline, CDR1 is ENHRY and CDR2 is SYGVKD. Trimming took 7 bases from V and 5 from J, leaving 14 bases between them. This CDR3 has 13 amino acids.

This chain links TRBV4-3 with TRBJ1-1; a possible D gene is TRBD1 (5 bases). The length of the CDR3 is 14 residues. Trimming left V 4 bases short and J 11 bases short, with 20 bases between. Germline values: CDR1 LGHNA, CDR2 YSLEER. As DNA, the CDR3 is TGCGCCAGCAGCCGGTCGGGGCAAAGAGGAGAGGCTTTCTTT. It codes for CASSRSGQRGEAFF.

This clonotype came up a few times. The chain has TRBV7-9 and TRBJ2-5, with D maybe TRBD1 (6 bases). The CDR3 runs 13 residues. Germline CDR1 is SEHNR and CDR2 is FQNEAQ (reference sequence). The ends were cut back, 10 bases at V and 3 bases at J, with 15 bases in the middle. The CDR3 DNA sequence: TGTGCCACAGGGGTCGGCGGTGAAGAGACCCAGTACTTC. This encodes CATGVGGEETQYF.

This clonotype was picked up many times. This chain uses TRBV20-1 with TRBJ1-5; D is possibly TRBD1 (6 bases). V lost 6 bases to trimming and J lost 7 bases, with 16 bases between them. Germline CDR1 is DFQATT and CDR2 is SNEGSKA (reference sequence). This CDR3 is built from 13 residues. CDR3 amino acids: CSAPRGVRQPQHF. In DNA, the CDR3 is TGCAGTGCCCCGAGGGGGGTAAGGCAGCCCCAGCATTTT.

This clonotype was observed at least ten times. The J gene is TRBJ1-1, the V gene TRBV7-9, with TRBD1 matching 8 bases. V was clipped by 5 bases and J by 4 bases; unmatched bases: 12. The V gene's germline CDR1 is SEHNR and CDR2 FQNEAQ (reference sequence). The length of the CDR3 is 16 residues. CDR3 nucleotides: TGTGCCAGCAGCGCCCCGTGGCAGGGGGCGCGCACTGAAGCTTTCTTT. Protein: CASSAPWQGARTEAFF.